The following is a TCR beta chain sequence with its context. The CDR3 is 14 residues long. CDR1 is MNHEY and CDR2 is SVGAGI in the germline V gene. V dropped 5 bases and J dropped 4; count of bases not matched to a gene: 3. The sample comes from a study of blood T cell repertoires in COVID-19. About the study: Samples of COVID-19 (acute and convalescent) were obtained from the United States, Italy and Spain. In each case, the material was cDNA or gDNA derived from T cells, B-cell-depleted T cells, or PBMCs.

Study processing details: Reference gene primer amplification in the assay estimated nucleated cell counts. Sequencing used immunoSEQ multiplex PCR; TCRdb keeps in-frame clones, though not all of them. Clonal size and the V and J genes are those of that table, whereas D and trimming came from the DNA. This sample has over 90,000 clones, with around 86% found just once. The sequence came from a man aged 50 to 60 with active or convalescent COVID-19. This chain connects TRBV6-5 to TRBJ2-2, with TRBD1 matching over 8 bases. The sample consisted of peripheral blood. The CDR3 nucleotides read TGTGCCAGCAGTCGGACAGGGAGCACCGGGGAGCTGTTTTTT. Protein: CASSRTGSTGELFF.